A single sample gave rise to the 20 T cell receptor beta chains below, sequenced in a study of shared clonotypes between healthy human individuals. TCRdb's table, derived via immunoSEQ multiplex PCR, lists solely in-frame clones and lacks some. The sample yields around 530,000 clones, around three quarters seen once. The sample taken for sequencing was PBMCs. Every receptor here comes from a woman in her forties in good health. Some clones in this sample may be carry-over from other donors' samples.

The sample holds one count of this clone. J is TRBJ2-5 and V is TRBV7-9; a possible D gene is TRBD1 (5 bases). Trimming took 1 base from V and 5 from J, leaving 11 bases between them. Germline loops: CDR1 SEHNR, CDR2 FQNEAQ (reference sequence). The CDR3 contains 14 residues. In DNA form, the CDR3 reads TGTGCCAGCAGCTTAGAGGGGCGGTCGGAGACCCAGTACTTC. The encoded protein is CASSLEGRSETQYF.

The rearrangement joins TRBV5-1 to TRBJ1-1; 8 positions match TRBD1. CDR3 size: 15 residues. The germline gives CDR1 SGHRS, CDR2 YFSETQ. Losses at the gene ends were 4 bases for V and 1 base for J; bases not matched to a gene: 6. In DNA, the CDR3 is TGCGCCAGCAGCATTCCGGGACAGGAGAACACTGAAGCTTTCTTT. Translation gives CASSIPGQENTEAFF.

V is TRBV27 and J is TRBJ2-1; D tentatively reads TRBD1 or TRBD2 (6 bases each). The CDR3 is 15 amino acids. V gave up 6 bases and J gave up 8 bases, with 20 bases separating them. The V gene's germline CDR1 is MNHEY and CDR2 SMNVEV (reference sequence). CDR3 DNA: TGTGCCAGCAGGTTCGGAGGGGGAGCGAGGGATGAGCAGTTCTTC. Translated: CASRFGGGARDEQFF.

This clone was found once. The same CDR3 arises from other DNA sequences in this sample as well. This chain links TRBV19 with TRBJ2-7; 10 positions match TRBD1. Trimming at V came to 5 bases and at J to 2 bases, leaving 3 bases not matched to a gene. Germline V gene data show CDR1 as LNHDA and CDR2 as SQIVND (reference sequence). This CDR3 comprises 14 residues. CDR3 nucleotide sequence: TGTGCCAGTAGTTCCGGGACAGGGGCCTACGAGCAGTACTTC. Amino acid sequence: CASSSGTGAYEQYF.

Notes on this clone: This likely reflects a read error, since a far larger clone is one base away. The conserved final phenylalanine or tryptophan is absent from the CDR3, which likely points to a read error. Written as DNA, the CDR3 is TGTGCCAGCAGCTTAGTAGGGACCAGCTACGAGCAGTACCTC. Amino acid sequence: CASSLVGTSYEQYL. The V and J genes are TRBV7-9 and TRBJ2-7; the D call may be TRBD1 or TRBD2 (5 bases each). V dropped 1 base and J dropped 3 bases, with 10 bases sitting between them. This CDR3 region has 14 residues. The germline V gene encodes CDR1 SEHNR and CDR2 FQNEAQ (reference sequence).

This sequence joins TRBV19 and TRBJ1-2; a weak D match, TRBD1 (6 bases). Germline CDR1 LNHDA, CDR2 SQIVND (reference sequence). Trimming took off 4 bases at V and 7 bases at J, with 19 bases between the two ends. This CDR3 spans 15 amino acids. CDR3 amino acids: CASSTGGQDNGGYTF. In DNA, the CDR3 is TGTGCCAGTAGTACGGGGGGGCAGGACAACGGTGGCTACACCTTC.

This clone was detected a few times. V and J are TRBV7-8 and TRBJ2-7; 7 bases line up with TRBD2. J lost 3 bases, V lost 5 bases, and 19 bases had no gene match. Looked up from germline, CDR1 is SGHVS and CDR2 is FQNEAQ. The CDR3 consists of 18 residues. The CDR3 protein is CASSPTPYEAGPVYEQYF. The DNA for the CDR3 is TGTGCCAGCAGCCCCACTCCTTATGAAGCGGGACCTGTCTACGAGCAGTACTTC.

CDR3 protein: CASSLGPRSGEQFF. CDR3 in DNA: TGTGCCAGCAGCTTAGGGCCAAGGAGTGGTGAGCAGTTCTTC. The chain has TRBV7-2 and TRBJ2-1; D uncertain. The ends were cut back, 1 base at V and 9 bases at J, with 13 bases in the middle. Germline CDR1 SGHTA, CDR2 FQGNSA. The CDR3 runs to 14 residues.

As for this clone: Other DNA sequences within the sample encode an identical CDR3. V is TRBV28 and J is TRBJ2-7; no definite D call. The CDR3 is 11 residues long. Germline loops: CDR1 MDHEN, CDR2 SYDVKM. V was cut by 4 bases and J by 4 bases, with 5 bases left in between. Here the CDR3 reads CASSSPYEQYF. The CDR3, as DNA: TGTGCCAGCAGTTCCCCGTACGAGCAGTACTTC.

The J gene is TRBJ2-3, the V gene TRBV7-9; D is unclear. The V gene's germline CDR1 is SEHNR and CDR2 FQNEAQ (reference sequence). This CDR3 comprises 15 residues. V was pared by 1 base and J by 0 bases, with 8 bases between. The CDR3 DNA reads TGTGCCAGCAGCTTAGGGCTAGAGAGCACAGATACGCAGTATTTT. Translated: CASSLGLESTDTQYF.

As concerns this clone: A much larger clonotype is one base distant, so this may be a read error. The CDR3 protein is CASSDLTSGNRDEQYF. DNA of the CDR3: TGTGCCAGCAGTGACCTCACTAGCGGCAATAGGGACGAGCAGTACTTC. This chain uses TRBV25-1 with TRBJ2-5; 8 positions agree with TRBD2. The end of the DNA aligns better with TRBJ2-7, so the J call may be wrong. CDR3 length: 16 residues. CDR1 is MGHDK and CDR2 is SYGVNS in the germline V gene.

This clone is a singleton in its sample. The chain has TRBV7-2 and TRBJ2-7; TRBD2 matches at 9 bases. The CDR3 runs 15 residues. Trimming removed 6 bases from V and 3 bases from J; junction bases left unmatched: 9. Germline-derived CDR1 and CDR2 are SGHTA and FQGNSA. The CDR3 reads CASRGPGLALYEQYF. In nucleotides, the CDR3 is TGTGCCAGCAGGGGGCCGGGACTAGCTCTCTACGAGCAGTACTTC.

This clone was found once. CDR3 in DNA: TGTGCCTGGAGTCGCGACAGGGCTAGTCAGCCCCAGCATTTT. As protein: CAWSRDRASQPQHF. The rearrangement uses TRBV30 and TRBJ1-5, with 7 bases identical to TRBD1. The CDR3 sequence is 14 residues long. V lost 2 bases, J lost 6 bases, and 7 bases stayed unmatched. From germline, CDR1 is GTSNPN and CDR2 SVGIG (reference sequence).

The table lists this clone with a count of one. J is TRBJ1-1 and V is TRBV7-2; TRBD1 aligns across 12 bases. The CDR3 contains 16 residues. Germline V gene lookup returns CDR1 SGHTA and CDR2 FQGNSA. V shed 0 bases, J shed 7 bases, and the junction held 6 bases outside the gene matches. CDR3 loop: CASSLAGTGGWNEAFF. The CDR3 bases are TGTGCCAGCAGCTTAGCCGGGACAGGGGGCTGGAATGAAGCTTTCTTT.

This clone showed up just once. The chain has TRBV19 and TRBJ2-5; D perhaps matches TRBD2 (5 bases). Trimming took off 3 bases at V and 2 bases at J, with 10 bases between the two ends. Germline CDR1 is LNHDA and CDR2 is SQIVND (reference sequence). The CDR3 is 14 amino acids. The chain's CDR3 is CASSIGGSQETQYF. The CDR3 DNA sequence: TGTGCCAGTAGTATTGGAGGAAGTCAAGAGACCCAGTACTTC.

This clone was picked up a small number of times. This chain connects TRBV27 to TRBJ1-5; a weak D match, TRBD1 (5 bases). Germline loops: CDR1 MNHEY, CDR2 SMNVEV (reference sequence). This CDR3 region has 14 residues. Trimming removed 5 bases at V and 7 bases at J, with 15 bases between. CDR3 sequence (DNA): TGTGCCAGCAGTCCCCTCCAGCGGGGCCAGCCCCAGCATTTT. As protein: CASSPLQRGQPQHF.

The rearrangement uses TRBV5-1 and TRBJ2-7, with 10 bases matching TRBD2. The CDR3 runs 16 residues. The germline CDR1 and CDR2 sequences are SGHRS and YFSETQ. The ends lost 4 bases at V and 2 bases at J; junction bases unmatched: 9. DNA of the CDR3: TGCGCCAGCAGCGCCGGACTAGCGGAAAACGCCTACGAGCAGTACTTC. This codes for CASSAGLAENAYEQYF.

This clone was seen once. The genes are TRBV6-6 and TRBJ2-1, with 8 positions matching TRBD2. The CDR3 extends over 14 amino acids. Trimming took 4 bases from V and 4 from J; bases not matched to a gene: 3. CDR1 MNHNY and CDR2 SVGAGI come from the germline V gene (reference sequence). Here the CDR3 reads CASSLAGRYNEQFF. The CDR3 nucleotides are TGTGCCAGCAGTTTAGCGGGGCGGTACAATGAGCAGTTCTTC.

About this clone: With only one base between it and a far larger clone, this is likely a read error. The CDR3 DNA reads as TGTGCCAGTAGTATGGGGTTTGGGAATCAGCCCCAGTATTTT. This gives the protein CASSMGFGNQPQYF. This chain connects TRBV19 to TRBJ1-5; D not certain. The J call may be wrong; the DNA end is better matched by TRBJ2-3. The CDR3 runs 14 residues. Germline CDR1 reads LNHDA; CDR2 reads SQIVND (reference sequence).

V usage is TRBV6-6 and J usage is TRBJ2-5; 9 positions match TRBD1. The CDR3 is 15 residues long. Germline CDR1 is MNHNY and CDR2 is SVGAGI (reference sequence). Trimming cost V 6 bases and J 0 bases; bases outside gene matches: 5. The CDR3 DNA sequence: TGTGCCAGCAGCCGGACAGGGGCCGACCAAGAGACCCAGTACTTC. Its translation: CASSRTGADQETQYF.